Sequencing of this T cell receptor (beta chain) was carried out in a study of beta chain features in type 1 diabetes. General study points: Relative to healthy donors, patients appeared to have naive, central memory and Treg TCRB repertoires that were more similar. PCR may have favored shorter templates equally in patients and controls. Researchers report that Type 1 diabetes patients had moderately but significantly shorter TCRB CDR3s across all four CD4+ subsets.

This clone turned up a few times. Its antigen is undetermined. Every bit of the isolated RNA underwent reverse transcription, so sequencing read expressed TCRB transcripts. Profiling relied on immunoSEQ multiplex PCR, and the TCRdb table lists in-frame clones only, not all of them. The sample lists hundreds of thousands of clones, 10% to 15% occurring once. A single heparinised draw of 95 to 150 mL on average was taken per donor. Sorting with CD45RO/CCR7/CD25/CD127/CD95/CD27 yielded naive, central memory, regulatory and stem-like memory CD4+ cells. Germline CDR1 reads MGHDK; CDR2 reads SYGVNS. This CDR3 region has 14 residues. The J segment lost 5 bases and the V segment lost 7 bases, leaving 6 bases of the junction unmatched.

The genes are TRBV25-1 and TRBJ2-1; 9 bases line up with TRBD1. The receptor was derived from a woman in her late teens or twenties with type 1 diabetes. The specimen sequenced was naive CD4+ T cells from blood. CDR3 sequence reads: CASMGQGLHNEQFF. DNA for the CDR3: TGTGCCAGCATGGGACAGGGTCTCCACAATGAGCAGTTCTTC. Filled out from reference TRBV25-1 and TRBJ2-1, the complete variable domain reads EADIYQTPRYLVIGTGKKITLECSQTMGHDKMYWYQQDPGMELHLIHYSYGVNSTEKGDLSSESTVSRIRTEHFPLTLESARPSHTSQYLCASMGQGLHNEQFFGPGTRLTVL.